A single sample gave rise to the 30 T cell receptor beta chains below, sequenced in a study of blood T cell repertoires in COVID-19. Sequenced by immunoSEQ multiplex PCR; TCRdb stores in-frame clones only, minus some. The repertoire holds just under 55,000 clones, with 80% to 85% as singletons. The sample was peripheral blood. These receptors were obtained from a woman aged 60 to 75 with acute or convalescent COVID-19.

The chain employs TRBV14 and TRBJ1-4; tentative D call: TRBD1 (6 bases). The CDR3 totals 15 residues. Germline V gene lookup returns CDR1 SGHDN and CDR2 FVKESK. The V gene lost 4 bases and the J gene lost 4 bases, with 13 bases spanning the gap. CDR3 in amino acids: CASSLWGRNNEKLFF. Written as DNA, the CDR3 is TGTGCCAGCAGCCTGTGGGGGCGGAATAATGAAAAACTGTTTTTT. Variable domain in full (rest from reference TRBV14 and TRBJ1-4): EAGVTQFPSHSVIEKGQTVTLRCDPISGHDNLYWYRRVMGKEIKFLLHFVKESKQDESGMPNNRFLAERTGGTYSTLKVQPAELEDSGVYFCASSLWGRNNEKLFFGSGTQLSVL.

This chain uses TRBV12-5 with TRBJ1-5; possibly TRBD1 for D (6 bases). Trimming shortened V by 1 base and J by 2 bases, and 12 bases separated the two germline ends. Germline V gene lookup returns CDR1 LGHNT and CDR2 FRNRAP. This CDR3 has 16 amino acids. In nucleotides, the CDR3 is TGTGCTAGTGGTTTGGAGTGGGGGGGCGGCAATCAGCCCCAGCATTTT. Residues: CASGLEWGGGNQPQHF.

CDR3 sequence (DNA): TGTGCCAGCAGCCAAGAGGCCCTAGTTTCGCGGAGGGTGGCAGAGACCCAGTACTTC. It translates to CASSQEALVSRRVAETQYF. The chain employs TRBV4-2 and TRBJ2-5; maybe TRBD2 (6 bases). CDR1 and CDR2 from the germline V gene are LGHNA and YNFKEQ. The CDR3 totals 19 residues. Trimming shortened V by 0 bases and J by 4 bases, and 24 bases separated the two germline ends.

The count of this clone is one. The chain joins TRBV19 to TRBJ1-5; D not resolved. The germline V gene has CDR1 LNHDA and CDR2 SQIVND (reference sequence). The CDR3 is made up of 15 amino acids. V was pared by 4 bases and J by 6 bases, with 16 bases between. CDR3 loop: CASSRWTPAGQPQHF. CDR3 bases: TGTGCCAGTAGTAGATGGACGCCGGCGGGTCAGCCCCAGCATTTT.

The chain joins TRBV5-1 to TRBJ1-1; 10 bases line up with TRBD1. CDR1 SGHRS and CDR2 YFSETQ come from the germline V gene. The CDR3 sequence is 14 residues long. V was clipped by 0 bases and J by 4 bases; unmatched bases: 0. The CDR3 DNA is TGCGCCAGCAGCTTGGGACAGGGGGCCACTGAAGCTTTCTTT. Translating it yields CASSLGQGATEAFF.

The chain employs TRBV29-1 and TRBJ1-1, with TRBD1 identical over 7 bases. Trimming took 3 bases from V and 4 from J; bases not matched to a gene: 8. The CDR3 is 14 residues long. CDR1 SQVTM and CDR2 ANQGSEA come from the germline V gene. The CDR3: CSVEVQGVGTEAFF. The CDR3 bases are TGCAGCGTTGAGGTTCAGGGGGTCGGCACTGAAGCTTTCTTT.

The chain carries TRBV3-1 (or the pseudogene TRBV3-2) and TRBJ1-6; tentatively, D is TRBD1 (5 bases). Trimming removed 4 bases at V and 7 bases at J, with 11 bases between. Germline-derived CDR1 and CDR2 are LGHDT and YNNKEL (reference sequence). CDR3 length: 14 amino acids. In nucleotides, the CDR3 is TGTGCCAGCAGCCTAGACAGCGGGAATTCACCCCTCCACTTT. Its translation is CASSLDSGNSPLHF.

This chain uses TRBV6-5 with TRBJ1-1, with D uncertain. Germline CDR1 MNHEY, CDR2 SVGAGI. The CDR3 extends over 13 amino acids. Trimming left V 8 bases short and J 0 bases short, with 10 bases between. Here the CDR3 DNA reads TGTGCCAGCTGTAGCAGCCTGAACACTGAAGCTTTCTTT. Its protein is CASCSSLNTEAFF.

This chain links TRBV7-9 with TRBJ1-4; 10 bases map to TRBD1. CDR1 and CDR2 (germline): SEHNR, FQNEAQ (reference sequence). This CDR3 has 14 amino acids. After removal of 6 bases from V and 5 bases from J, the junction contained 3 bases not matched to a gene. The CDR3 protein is CASRGDRGNEKLFF. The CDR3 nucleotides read TGTGCCAGCAGAGGGGACAGGGGAAATGAAAAACTGTTTTTT. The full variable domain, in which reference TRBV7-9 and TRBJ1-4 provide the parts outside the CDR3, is DTGVSQNPRHKITKRGQNVTFRCDPISEHNRLYWYRQTLGQGPEFLTYFQNEAQLEKSRLLSDRFSAERPKGSFSTLEIQRTEQGDSAMYLCASRGDRGNEKLFFGSGTQLSVL.

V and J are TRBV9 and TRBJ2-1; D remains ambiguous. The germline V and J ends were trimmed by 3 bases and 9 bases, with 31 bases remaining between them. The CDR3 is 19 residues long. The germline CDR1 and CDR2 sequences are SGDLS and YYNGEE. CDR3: CASSAWASSSGSRFSEQFF. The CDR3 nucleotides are TGTGCCAGCAGCGCGTGGGCATCGTCGTCTGGGTCACGCTTCAGTGAGCAGTTCTTC.

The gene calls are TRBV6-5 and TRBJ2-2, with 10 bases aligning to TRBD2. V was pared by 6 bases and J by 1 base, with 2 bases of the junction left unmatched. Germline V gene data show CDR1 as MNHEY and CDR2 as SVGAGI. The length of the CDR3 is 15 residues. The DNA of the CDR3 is TGTGCCAGCAGACAGCGGGAGGGGAACACCGGGGAGCTGTTTTTT. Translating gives CASRQREGNTGELFF.

CDR3 coding DNA: TGTGCCAGCAGTTTATCAGGTGTGACAGAGCAGTACTTC. This encodes CASSLSGVTEQYF. The chain links TRBV12-3 or TRBV12-4 to TRBJ2-7; D is ambiguous. Trimming shortened V by 2 bases and J by 7 bases, and 12 bases separated the two germline ends. CDR3 length: 13 amino acids.

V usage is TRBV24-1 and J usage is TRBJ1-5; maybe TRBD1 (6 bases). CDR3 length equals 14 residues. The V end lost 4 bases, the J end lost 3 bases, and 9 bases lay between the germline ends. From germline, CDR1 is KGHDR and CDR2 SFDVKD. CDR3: CATSDRGANQPQHF. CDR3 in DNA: TGTGCCACCAGTGACCGGGGGGCCAATCAGCCCCAGCATTTT.

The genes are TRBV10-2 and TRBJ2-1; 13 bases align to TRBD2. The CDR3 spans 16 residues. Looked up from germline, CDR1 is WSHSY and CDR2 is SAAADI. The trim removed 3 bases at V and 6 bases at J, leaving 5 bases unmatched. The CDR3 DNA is TGCGCCAGCAGTGACCCGACTAGCGGGAGGCCCAATGAGCAGTTCTTC. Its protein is CASSDPTSGRPNEQFF.

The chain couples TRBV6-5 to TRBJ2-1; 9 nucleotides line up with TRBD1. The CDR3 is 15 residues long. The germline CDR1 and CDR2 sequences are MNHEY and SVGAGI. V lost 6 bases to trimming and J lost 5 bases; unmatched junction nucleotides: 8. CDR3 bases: TGTGCCAGCAGGACCAGGACAGGGGCCGACAATGAGCAGTTCTTC. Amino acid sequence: CASRTRTGADNEQFF.

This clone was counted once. The CDR3 is CAWSAISMIYGYTF. The DNA for the CDR3 is TGTGCCTGGAGTGCTATAAGTATGATCTATGGCTACACCTTC. This chain uses TRBV30 with TRBJ1-2; D remains unclear. The CDR3 extends over 14 amino acids. Trimming stripped 1 base from V and 4 bases from J, with 13 bases between. Germline V lookup: CDR1 GTSNPN, CDR2 SVGIG (reference sequence).

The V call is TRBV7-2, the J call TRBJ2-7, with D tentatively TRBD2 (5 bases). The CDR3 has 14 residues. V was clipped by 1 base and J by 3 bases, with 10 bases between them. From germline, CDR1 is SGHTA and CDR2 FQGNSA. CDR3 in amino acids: CASSLEIASYEQYF. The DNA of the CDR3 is TGTGCCAGCAGCTTAGAAATAGCGAGCTACGAGCAGTACTTC.

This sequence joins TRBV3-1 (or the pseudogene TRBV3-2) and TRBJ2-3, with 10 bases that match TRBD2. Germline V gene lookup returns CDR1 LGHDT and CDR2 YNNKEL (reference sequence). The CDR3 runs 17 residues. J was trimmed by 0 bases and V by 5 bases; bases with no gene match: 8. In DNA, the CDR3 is TGTGCCAGCAGCAAGCGATCTAGCGGGGGTAGCACAGATACGCAGTATTTT. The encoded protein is CASSKRSSGGSTDTQYF.

The CDR3 DNA reads TGCAGCGCTCGGACAGGGGCAAATGAAAAACTGTTTTTT. Translating it yields CSARTGANEKLFF. This chain uses TRBV29-1 with TRBJ1-4; the match to TRBD1 covers 9 bases. Germline loops: CDR1 SQVTM, CDR2 ANQGSEA. With 7 bases clipped from V and 5 bases from J, the junction kept 5 bases outside the gene matches. This CDR3 is 13 amino acids long.

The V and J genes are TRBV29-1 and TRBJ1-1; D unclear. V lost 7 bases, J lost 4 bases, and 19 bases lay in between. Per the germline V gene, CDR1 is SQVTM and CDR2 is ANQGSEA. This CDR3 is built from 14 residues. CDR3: CSASGSVVGTEAFF. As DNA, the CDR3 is TGCAGCGCCAGCGGATCAGTGGTTGGCACTGAAGCTTTCTTT.

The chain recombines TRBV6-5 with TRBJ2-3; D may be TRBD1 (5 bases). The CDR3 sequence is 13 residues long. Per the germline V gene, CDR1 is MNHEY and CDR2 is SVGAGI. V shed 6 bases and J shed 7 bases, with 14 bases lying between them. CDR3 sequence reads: CASRQNRLYTQYF. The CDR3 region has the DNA TGTGCCAGCAGACAAAACAGGTTGTATACGCAGTATTTT.

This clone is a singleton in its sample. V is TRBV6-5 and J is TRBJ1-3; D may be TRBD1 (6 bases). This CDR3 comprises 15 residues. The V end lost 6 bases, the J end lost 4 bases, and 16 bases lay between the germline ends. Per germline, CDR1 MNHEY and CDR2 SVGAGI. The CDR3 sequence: CASSRVLGAGNTIYF. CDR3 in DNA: TGTGCCAGCAGCCGGGTTTTGGGGGCGGGAAACACCATATATTTT.

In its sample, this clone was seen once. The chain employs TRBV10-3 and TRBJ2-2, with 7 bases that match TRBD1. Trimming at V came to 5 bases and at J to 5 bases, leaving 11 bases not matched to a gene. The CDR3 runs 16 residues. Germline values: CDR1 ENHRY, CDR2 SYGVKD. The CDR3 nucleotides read TGTGCCATCAGTAGAACAGGGGACACGGCAACCGGGGAGCTGTTTTTT. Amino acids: CAISRTGDTATGELFF.

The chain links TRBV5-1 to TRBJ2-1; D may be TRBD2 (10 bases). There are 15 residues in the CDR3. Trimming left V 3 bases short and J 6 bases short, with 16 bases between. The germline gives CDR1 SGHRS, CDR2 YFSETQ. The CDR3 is CASSSLAGQGNEQFF. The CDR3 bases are TGCGCCAGCAGCTCACTAGCGGGACAGGGCAATGAGCAGTTCTTC.

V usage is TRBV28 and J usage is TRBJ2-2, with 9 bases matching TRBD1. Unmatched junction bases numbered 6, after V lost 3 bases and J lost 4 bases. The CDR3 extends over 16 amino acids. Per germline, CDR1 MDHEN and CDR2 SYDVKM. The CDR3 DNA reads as TGTGCCAGCAGTTTTTCCGGGACAGGGCTCACCGGGGAGCTGTTTTTT. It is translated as CASSFSGTGLTGELFF.

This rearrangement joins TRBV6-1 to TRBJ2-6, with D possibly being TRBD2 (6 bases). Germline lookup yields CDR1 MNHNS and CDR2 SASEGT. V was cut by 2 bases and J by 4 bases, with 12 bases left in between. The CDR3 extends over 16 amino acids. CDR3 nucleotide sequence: TGTGCCAGCAGTGAACGTGCGGGGATGGGGGCCAACGTCCTGACTTTC. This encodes CASSERAGMGANVLTF.

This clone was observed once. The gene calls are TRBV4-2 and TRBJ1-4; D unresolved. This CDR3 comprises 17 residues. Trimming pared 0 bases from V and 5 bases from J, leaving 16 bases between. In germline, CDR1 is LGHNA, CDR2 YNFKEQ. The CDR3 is CASSQEVPKEGNEKLFF. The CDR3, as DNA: TGTGCCAGCAGCCAAGAGGTCCCGAAGGAGGGCAATGAAAAACTGTTTTTT.

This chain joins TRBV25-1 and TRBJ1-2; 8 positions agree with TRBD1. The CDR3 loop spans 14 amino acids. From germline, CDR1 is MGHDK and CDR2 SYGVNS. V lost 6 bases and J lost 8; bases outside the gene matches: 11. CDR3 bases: TGTGCCAGCAGGGGGACAGGACGGTTTGGCGGCTACACCTTC. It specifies CASRGTGRFGGYTF.

CDR3 sequence reads: CASKGTGAEAFF. The CDR3 DNA follows: TGTGCCAGCAAAGGGACAGGGGCTGAAGCTTTCTTT. The J gene is TRBJ1-1, the V gene TRBV6-1, with 10 nucleotides matching TRBD1. The germline V gene has CDR1 MNHNS and CDR2 SASEGT. The CDR3 spans 12 residues. The trim removed 7 bases at V and 6 bases at J, leaving 2 bases unmatched.

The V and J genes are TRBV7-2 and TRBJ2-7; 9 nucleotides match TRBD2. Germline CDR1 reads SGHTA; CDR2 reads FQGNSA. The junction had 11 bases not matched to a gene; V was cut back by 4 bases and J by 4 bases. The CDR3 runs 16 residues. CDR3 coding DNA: TGTGCCAGCAGCTCCCTGGAGAGTAGCGGGAGATACGAGCAGTACTTC. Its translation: CASSSLESSGRYEQYF.